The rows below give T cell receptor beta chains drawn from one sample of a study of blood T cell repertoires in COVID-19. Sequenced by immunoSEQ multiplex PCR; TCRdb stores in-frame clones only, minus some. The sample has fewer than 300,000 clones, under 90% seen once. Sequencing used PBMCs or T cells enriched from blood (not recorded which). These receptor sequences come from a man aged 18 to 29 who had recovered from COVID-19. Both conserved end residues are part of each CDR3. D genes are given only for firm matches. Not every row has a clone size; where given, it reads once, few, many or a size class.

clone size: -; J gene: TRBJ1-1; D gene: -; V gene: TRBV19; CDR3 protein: CASSINPLNTEAFF; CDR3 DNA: TGTGCCAGTAGTATAAATCCTTTGAACACTGAAGCTTTCTTT
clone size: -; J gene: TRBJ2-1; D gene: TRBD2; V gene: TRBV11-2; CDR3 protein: CASRHYSGSQQFF; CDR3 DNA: TGTGCCAGCAGGCACTATAGCGGGAGCCAGCAGTTCTTC
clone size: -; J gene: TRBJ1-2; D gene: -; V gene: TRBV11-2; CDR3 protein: CASSLIGRGGYTF; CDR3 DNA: TGTGCCAGCAGCTTAATTGGACGAGGGGGCTACACCTTC
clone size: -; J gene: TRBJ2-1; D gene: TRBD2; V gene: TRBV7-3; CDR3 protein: CASSPTSASSYNEQFF; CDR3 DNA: TGTGCCAGCAGCCCCACTAGCGCGAGCTCCTACAATGAGCAGTTCTTC
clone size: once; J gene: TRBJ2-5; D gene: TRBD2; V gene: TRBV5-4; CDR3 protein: CASSLEGLAGVETQYF; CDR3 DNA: TGTGCCAGCAGCTTGGAGGGACTAGCGGGAGTGGAGACCCAGTACTTC
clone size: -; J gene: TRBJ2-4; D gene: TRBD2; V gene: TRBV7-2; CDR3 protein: CASSLGVSGRGLAKNIQYF; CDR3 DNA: TGTGCCAGCAGCTTAGGGGTTAGCGGGAGGGGCCTAGCCAAAAACATTCAGTACTTC
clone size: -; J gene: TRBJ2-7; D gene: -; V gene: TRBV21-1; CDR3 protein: CASSKVGLAAYEQYF; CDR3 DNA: TGTGCCAGCAGCAAAGTGGGACTAGCGGCCTACGAGCAGTACTTC
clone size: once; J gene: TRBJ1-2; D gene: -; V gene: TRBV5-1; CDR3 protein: CASSSQYGYTF; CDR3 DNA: TGCGCCAGCAGCTCGCAGTATGGCTACACCTTC
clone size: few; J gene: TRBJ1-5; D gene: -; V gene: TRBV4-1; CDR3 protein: CASSLAGPGSNQPQHF; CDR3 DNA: TGCGCCAGCAGCCTCGCTGGGCCAGGTAGCAATCAGCCCCAGCATTTT
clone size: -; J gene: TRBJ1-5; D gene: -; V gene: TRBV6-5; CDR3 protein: CASSYGRDGNQPQHF; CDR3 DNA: TGTGCCAGCAGTTACGGGAGGGATGGCAATCAGCCCCAGCATTTT
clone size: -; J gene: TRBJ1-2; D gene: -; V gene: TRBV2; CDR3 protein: CASRESYGYTF; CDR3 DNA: TGTGCCAGCAGGGAGAGCTATGGCTACACCTTC
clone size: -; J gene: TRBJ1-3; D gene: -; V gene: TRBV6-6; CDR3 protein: CASSYASSGNTIYF; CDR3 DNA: TGTGCCAGCAGTTACGCGTCCTCTGGAAACACCATATATTTT
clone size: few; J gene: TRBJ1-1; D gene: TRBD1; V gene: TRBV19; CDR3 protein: CASSISGQKNTEAFF; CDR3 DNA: TGTGCCAGTAGTATCTCGGGACAGAAGAACACTGAAGCTTTCTTT
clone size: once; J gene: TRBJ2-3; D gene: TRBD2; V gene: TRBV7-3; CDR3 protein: CASSLNLAGADTQYF; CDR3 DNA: TGTGCCAGCAGCTTAAATTTGGCGGGAGCAGATACGCAGTATTTT
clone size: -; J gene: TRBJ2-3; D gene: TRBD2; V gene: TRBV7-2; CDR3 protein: CASSLRSHSGRSTDTQYF; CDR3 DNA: TGTGCCAGCAGCTTACGGTCGCATAGCGGGAGGAGCACAGATACGCAGTATTTT
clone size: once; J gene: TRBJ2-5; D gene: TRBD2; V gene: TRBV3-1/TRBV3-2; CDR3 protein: CASSPREGETQYF; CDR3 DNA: TGTGCCAGCAGCCCGCGGGAGGGGGAGACCCAGTACTTC
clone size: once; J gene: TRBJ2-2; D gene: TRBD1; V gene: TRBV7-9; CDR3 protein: CASSRSRGLTNTGELFF; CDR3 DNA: TGTGCCAGCAGCCGCTCGAGGGGGCTTACGAACACCGGGGAGCTGTTTTTT